This T cell receptor (beta chain) comes out of a study of OX40 agonist ivuxolimab in advanced cancers. Study overall: Among those enrolled, mean age was about 63 years (range roughly 23 to 90) and 70% to 85% were male. Partial responses occurred in three patients (one hepatocellular carcinoma, two cutaneous melanoma). Overall study results and limits: Among the least clonally expanded were partial responders at 0.1-3.0 mg/kg.

Sequencing used immunoSEQ multiplex PCR; TCRdb keeps in-frame clones, though not all of them. The profile covers 80,000 or so clones, with roughly 92% appearing a single time and over 0.55% taken by the ten largest. The CDR3 covers 15 residues. Germline V CDR1 and CDR2: SGHRS, YFSETQ. The J segment lost 6 bases and the V segment lost 4 bases, leaving 8 bases of the junction unmatched. Concerning this clone: Its matching antigen is unknown.

This sample comprised CD4+ or CD8+ T cells sorted from blood, obtained in a trial of the OX40 agonist ivuxolimab. This receptor was taken from an adult with an advanced solid tumor such as melanoma, head and neck, liver or kidney cancer. The V call is TRBV5-1, the J call TRBJ2-3; 10 nucleotides match TRBD1. The CDR3 DNA reads as TGCGCCAGCAGCCCTCCCGGACAGGGGGGGGATACGCAGTATTTT. Amino acid sequence: CASSPPGQGGDTQYF.